This record covers a single T cell receptor beta chain. Other DNA sequences in the same sample also yield this CDR3. This specimen comes from a study of cytomegalovirus exposure and HLA in healthy donors. The PCR ran on 60 Vbeta and 13 Jbeta primers. The repertoire was sequenced with immunoSEQ multiplex PCR; TCRdb's copy has only in-frame clones and lacks some. The sample contains tens of thousands of clones, about 70% of which appear only once. CDR3 length: 13 amino acids. The V gene end was trimmed by 6 bases and the J gene end by 4 bases; junction bases not matched to a gene: 3. Germline values: CDR1 SQVTM, CDR2 ANQGSEA.

The rearrangement uses TRBV29-1 and TRBJ1-6; TRBD1 agrees at 7 bases. The sequenced sample consisted of PBMCs. This TCR was sampled from a woman aged 25 to 39 in good health and CMV-seronegative. In DNA, the CDR3 is TGCAGCGTCGGGACAGATTATAATTCACCCCTCCACTTT. This codes for CSVGTDYNSPLHF.